This T cell receptor (beta chain) was sequenced during a study of shared clonotypes between healthy human individuals. Each subset's genomic DNA was shared equally among a number of immunoSEQ plates. On sorted subsets, replicate PCRs used 200 to 250 ng DNA, or tens of thousands of T cell genomes. The data were produced by immunoSEQ multiplex PCR, yet TCRdb's version contains in-frame clones alone and is incomplete. The sample yields 1,100,000 or so clones, around 78% seen once. The germline V gene encodes CDR1 SNHLY and CDR2 FYNNEI. CDR3 length: 12 residues. Between the trimmed V and J ends, which lost 6 bases and 8 bases, there was a span of 13 bases. Comments on this clone: Its target is unknown.

Splitting the CD4+ cells yielded a CD45RA+ naive subset and a CD45RA-negative memory subset. Broader study findings: For sorted subsets, rarefaction showed incomplete sequencing despite large depth.

V gene TRBV2 combines with J gene TRBJ1-2; D is ambiguous. This TCR came from a man between 18 and 29 years old in good health. Some clones in this sample may be carry-over from other donors' samples. The specimen was memory CD4+ T cells from PBMCs. The subset is: CD45RA-negative fraction. CDR3 nucleotides: TGTGCCAGCAGGTCCCTCGGAGGGGGCTACACCTTC. The encoded protein is CASRSLGGGYTF.